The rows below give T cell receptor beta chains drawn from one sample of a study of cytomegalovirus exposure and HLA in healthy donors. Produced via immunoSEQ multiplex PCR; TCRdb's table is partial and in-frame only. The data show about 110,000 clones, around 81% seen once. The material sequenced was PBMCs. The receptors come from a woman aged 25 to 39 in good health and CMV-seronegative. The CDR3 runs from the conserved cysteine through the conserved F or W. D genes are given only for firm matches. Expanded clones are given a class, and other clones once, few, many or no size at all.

CDR3nt: TGCGCCAGCAGCCAAGGACCCACCGGGACTCTCCAGGGGCAGTACTTC
CDR3aa: CASSQGPTGTLQGQYF
j_gene: TRBJ2-7
d_gene: -
abundance: -
v_gene: TRBV4-1

CDR3nt: TGTGCCAGTAAACGAGCGGCGAACACCGGGGAGCTGTTTTTT
CDR3aa: CASKRAANTGELFF
j_gene: TRBJ2-2
d_gene: -
abundance: -
v_gene: TRBV19

CDR3nt: TGTGCCAGCGCCGAGGGTTACACAGATACGCAGTATTTT
CDR3aa: CASAEGYTDTQYF
j_gene: TRBJ2-3
d_gene: -
abundance: -
v_gene: TRBV27

CDR3nt: TGCGCCAGCAGCTTGCCGGGCTACGAGCAGTACTTC
CDR3aa: CASSLPGYEQYF
j_gene: TRBJ2-7
d_gene: -
abundance: -
v_gene: TRBV5-1

CDR3nt: TGTGCCAGTAGTAAAGCAGGGGAAAGTCGTGGCTACACCTTC
CDR3aa: CASSKAGESRGYTF
j_gene: TRBJ1-2
d_gene: -
abundance: -
v_gene: TRBV19

CDR3nt: TGTGCCAGCAGCCAAGATGCGGGGTCCTACAATGAGCAGTTCTTC
CDR3aa: CASSQDAGSYNEQFF
j_gene: TRBJ2-1
d_gene: -
abundance: -
v_gene: TRBV4-2

CDR3nt: TGTGCCAGCAGTTTAATGGTCGCAGGGAACCACGAGCAGTACTTC
CDR3aa: CASSLMVAGNHEQYF
j_gene: TRBJ2-7
d_gene: -
abundance: -
v_gene: TRBV27

CDR3nt: TGTGCCAGCTCACCCGATGTTATCCAGGGAATGAACACTGAAGCTTTCTTT
CDR3aa: CASSPDVIQGMNTEAFF
j_gene: TRBJ1-1
d_gene: -
abundance: -
v_gene: TRBV18

CDR3nt: TGTGCCAGCAGACTAGGAGCCTACAATGAGCAGTTCTTC
CDR3aa: CASRLGAYNEQFF
j_gene: TRBJ2-1
d_gene: -
abundance: few
v_gene: TRBV6-5

CDR3nt: TGTGCCAGCAGGCCAGAAAAAGGGACAGGCACCTACGAGCAGTACTTC
CDR3aa: CASRPEKGTGTYEQYF
j_gene: TRBJ2-7
d_gene: TRBD1
abundance: -
v_gene: TRBV28

CDR3nt: TGTGCCAGCGGACAGGGGCTGGTGGGGTACCAAGAGACCCAGTACTTC
CDR3aa: CASGQGLVGYQETQYF
j_gene: TRBJ2-5
d_gene: TRBD1
abundance: -
v_gene: TRBV6-6

CDR3nt: TGTGCCTGGACCCCGACAGGGAACACTGAAGCTTTCTTT
CDR3aa: CAWTPTGNTEAFF
j_gene: TRBJ1-1
d_gene: -
abundance: -
v_gene: TRBV30

CDR3nt: TGTGCCAGCAGCCCCCAAATCGGACTAGCGGGAACTGACGAGCAGTACTTC
CDR3aa: CASSPQIGLAGTDEQYF
j_gene: TRBJ2-7
d_gene: TRBD2
abundance: -
v_gene: TRBV5-4

CDR3nt: TGTGCCAGCAGCTCTGGGACTAGCGGGGAGACCCAGTACTTC
CDR3aa: CASSSGTSGETQYF
j_gene: TRBJ2-5
d_gene: TRBD2
abundance: -
v_gene: TRBV5-4

CDR3nt: TGTGCCAGCAAGCCGCCCCTAGCGGGAGACAATGAGCAGTTCTTC
CDR3aa: CASKPPLAGDNEQFF
j_gene: TRBJ2-1
d_gene: TRBD2
abundance: -
v_gene: TRBV6-5

CDR3nt: TGCGCCAGCAGCTTGGTGATGGGGACAGGGAATGGAGTTTGGACAGATACGCAGTATTTT
CDR3aa: CASSLVMGTGNGVWTDTQYF
j_gene: TRBJ2-3
d_gene: TRBD1
abundance: -
v_gene: TRBV5-1

CDR3nt: TGTGCCAGCAGTTTATCTATGGGGGGGGCTCCAGATACGCAGTATTTT
CDR3aa: CASSLSMGGAPDTQYF
j_gene: TRBJ2-3
d_gene: -
abundance: -
v_gene: TRBV28

CDR3nt: TGTGCCATCGGTGACAATCCCTTTGGCGGCTACACCTTC
CDR3aa: CAIGDNPFGGYTF
j_gene: TRBJ1-2
d_gene: -
abundance: -
v_gene: TRBV10-3

CDR3nt: TGCGCCAGCAGCTTTTCCGGGACTAGCGGGAATGACGAGCAGTACTTC
CDR3aa: CASSFSGTSGNDEQYF
j_gene: TRBJ2-7
d_gene: TRBD2
abundance: -
v_gene: TRBV5-1

CDR3nt: TGTGCCAGCAGATCCGGGACTAGGTCACGAACCGGGGAGCTGTTTTTT
CDR3aa: CASRSGTRSRTGELFF
j_gene: TRBJ2-2
d_gene: TRBD2
abundance: few
v_gene: TRBV7-2

CDR3nt: TGTGCCAGTAGTGCAAACACAGGGGTAGCCAAAAACATTCAGTACTTC
CDR3aa: CASSANTGVAKNIQYF
j_gene: TRBJ2-4
d_gene: TRBD1
abundance: -
v_gene: TRBV19

CDR3nt: TGTGCCAGCAGCCCTACTAGCGGCGGGGCAGATACGCAGTATTTT
CDR3aa: CASSPTSGGADTQYF
j_gene: TRBJ2-3
d_gene: TRBD2
abundance: once
v_gene: TRBV2

CDR3nt: TGTGCCAGCAGCTCGGGGACAGGGTCCTACGAGCAGTACTTC
CDR3aa: CASSSGTGSYEQYF
j_gene: TRBJ2-7
d_gene: TRBD1
abundance: once
v_gene: TRBV5-4

CDR3nt: TGTGCCAGCAGCGAGACAGGGGCTACGGAGACCCAGTACTTC
CDR3aa: CASSETGATETQYF
j_gene: TRBJ2-5
d_gene: TRBD1
abundance: -
v_gene: TRBV9

CDR3nt: TGCGCCAGCGCGGGGCAGCAATACACTGAAGCTTTCTTT
CDR3aa: CASAGQQYTEAFF
j_gene: TRBJ1-1
d_gene: -
abundance: -
v_gene: TRBV4-1

CDR3nt: TGTGCCAGCAGCTCCGGGGGAGGCAGGGGCACAGATACGCAGTATTTT
CDR3aa: CASSSGGGRGTDTQYF
j_gene: TRBJ2-3
d_gene: -
abundance: few
v_gene: TRBV11-2

CDR3nt: TGCGCCAGCAGCCAAGCTTTAACCCGGGTCTCTAGCACAGATACGCAGTATTTT
CDR3aa: CASSQALTRVSSTDTQYF
j_gene: TRBJ2-3
d_gene: -
abundance: -
v_gene: TRBV4-1

CDR3nt: TGTGCCGGAACCGTACAGGGAGTAAGTGAAAAACTGTTTTTT
CDR3aa: CAGTVQGVSEKLFF
j_gene: TRBJ1-4
d_gene: -
abundance: -
v_gene: TRBV5-4

CDR3nt: TGTGCCAGCAGATTAACTAGCGGGAGCGACGAGCAGTACTTC
CDR3aa: CASRLTSGSDEQYF
j_gene: TRBJ2-7
d_gene: TRBD2
abundance: -
v_gene: TRBV5-4

CDR3nt: TGTGCCAGCAGTTACTCGGGTTCTGCGGCCACTGAAGCTTTCTTT
CDR3aa: CASSYSGSAATEAFF
j_gene: TRBJ1-1
d_gene: -
abundance: few
v_gene: TRBV6-5

CDR3nt: TGTTCCAGCAGCCAAGCTGGGACAGGGGAAATTTATGAAAAACTGTTTTTT
CDR3aa: CSSSQAGTGEIYEKLFF
j_gene: TRBJ1-4
d_gene: TRBD1
abundance: once
v_gene: TRBV7-9

CDR3nt: TGTGCCAGTAGTATTGGAACTCCGGGATTCACTGAAGCTTTCTTT
CDR3aa: CASSIGTPGFTEAFF
j_gene: TRBJ1-1
d_gene: -
abundance: -
v_gene: TRBV19

CDR3nt: TGTGCCAGCAGTTCCTCCCTGACGGACTTGAACACTGAAGCTTTCTTT
CDR3aa: CASSSSLTDLNTEAFF
j_gene: TRBJ1-1
d_gene: -
abundance: once
v_gene: TRBV27

CDR3nt: TGTGCCAGCAGGGGGACAGGGAGAGGAAACACCATATATTTT
CDR3aa: CASRGTGRGNTIYF
j_gene: TRBJ1-3
d_gene: TRBD1
abundance: -
v_gene: TRBV28

CDR3nt: TGTGCCAGCAGCGTGACCCCGGGACTAGCGGGAGATTCTGATACGCAGTATTTT
CDR3aa: CASSVTPGLAGDSDTQYF
j_gene: TRBJ2-3
d_gene: TRBD2
abundance: -
v_gene: TRBV9

CDR3nt: TGTGCCAGCAGCTTGGAGACAGGCACTGAAGCTTTCTTT
CDR3aa: CASSLETGTEAFF
j_gene: TRBJ1-1
d_gene: -
abundance: few
v_gene: TRBV5-4

CDR3nt: TGTGCCAGCAGTGGAGGACAGGGAATTTTTGGAAGCACCATATATTTT
CDR3aa: CASSGGQGIFGSTIYF
j_gene: TRBJ1-3
d_gene: TRBD1
abundance: -
v_gene: TRBV6-1

CDR3nt: TGTGCCAGTAGTACGGGACAGGGCCTGACGCCCACCTATGGCTACACCTTC
CDR3aa: CASSTGQGLTPTYGYTF
j_gene: TRBJ1-2
d_gene: TRBD1
abundance: -
v_gene: TRBV19

CDR3nt: TGTGCCAGCAGTTTACCAGTCACAGATACGCAGTATTTT
CDR3aa: CASSLPVTDTQYF
j_gene: TRBJ2-3
d_gene: -
abundance: once
v_gene: TRBV28

CDR3nt: TGTGCCAGCAGCCAAGATCTTCTACTCAATACCGGGGAGCTGTTTTTT
CDR3aa: CASSQDLLLNTGELFF
j_gene: TRBJ2-2
d_gene: -
abundance: -
v_gene: TRBV14

CDR3nt: TGTGCCAGCAGTTTATCGCCCTCCAGGGGGGCGGAGACCCAGTACTTC
CDR3aa: CASSLSPSRGAETQYF
j_gene: TRBJ2-5
d_gene: -
abundance: once
v_gene: TRBV27

CDR3nt: TGTGCCAGCAGCGTAGTTGGACTAGCGATCAATGAGCAGTTCTTC
CDR3aa: CASSVVGLAINEQFF
j_gene: TRBJ2-1
d_gene: TRBD2
abundance: once
v_gene: TRBV9

CDR3nt: TGCGCCAGCAGCTATATTCCCCAGGGACAGAAGAACACTGAAGCTTTCTTT
CDR3aa: CASSYIPQGQKNTEAFF
j_gene: TRBJ1-1
d_gene: TRBD1
abundance: -
v_gene: TRBV5-1

CDR3nt: TGTGCCTGGAGTCCATTCACCGGGGAGCTGTTTTTT
CDR3aa: CAWSPFTGELFF
j_gene: TRBJ2-2
d_gene: -
abundance: -
v_gene: TRBV30

CDR3nt: TGTGCCAGCAGCGTAGATGGAGGGGTCTATGGCTACACCTTC
CDR3aa: CASSVDGGVYGYTF
j_gene: TRBJ1-2
d_gene: -
abundance: -
v_gene: TRBV9

CDR3nt: TGTGCCAGCAGTGAAGCTCTCCGGGACAGCTATGGCTACACCTTC
CDR3aa: CASSEALRDSYGYTF
j_gene: TRBJ1-2
d_gene: TRBD1
abundance: -
v_gene: TRBV2

CDR3nt: TGCGCCAGCAGCCCCACCGGGACTGAGCGTCAGCCCCAGCATTTT
CDR3aa: CASSPTGTERQPQHF
j_gene: TRBJ1-5
d_gene: -
abundance: -
v_gene: TRBV5-1

CDR3nt: TGTGCCAGCAGCTTGGATGTGGTAGCGGGCTACGAGCAGTACTTC
CDR3aa: CASSLDVVAGYEQYF
j_gene: TRBJ2-7
d_gene: TRBD2
abundance: -
v_gene: TRBV5-4

CDR3nt: TGTGCCAGCAGCGACAAGGGGGTCGGCTATGGCTACACCTTC
CDR3aa: CASSDKGVGYGYTF
j_gene: TRBJ1-2
d_gene: -
abundance: -
v_gene: TRBV11-2

CDR3nt: TGTGCCAGCAGCTCCGTCCCCAATCAGCCCCAGCATTTT
CDR3aa: CASSSVPNQPQHF
j_gene: TRBJ1-5
d_gene: -
abundance: -
v_gene: TRBV5-4